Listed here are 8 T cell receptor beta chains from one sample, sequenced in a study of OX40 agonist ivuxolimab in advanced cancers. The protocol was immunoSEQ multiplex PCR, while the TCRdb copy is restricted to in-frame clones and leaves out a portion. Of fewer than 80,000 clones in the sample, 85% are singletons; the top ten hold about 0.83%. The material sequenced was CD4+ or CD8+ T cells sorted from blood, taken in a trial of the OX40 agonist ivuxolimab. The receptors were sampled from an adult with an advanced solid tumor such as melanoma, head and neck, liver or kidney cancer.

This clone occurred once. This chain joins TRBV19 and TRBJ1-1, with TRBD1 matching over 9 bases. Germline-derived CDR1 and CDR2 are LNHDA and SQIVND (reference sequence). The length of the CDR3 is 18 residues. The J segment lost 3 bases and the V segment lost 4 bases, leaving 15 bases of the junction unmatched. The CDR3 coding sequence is TGTGCCAGTAGTAACACAGGGGGCGCAAGTCGGATCGACACTGAAGCTTTCTTT. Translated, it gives CASSNTGGASRIDTEAFF.

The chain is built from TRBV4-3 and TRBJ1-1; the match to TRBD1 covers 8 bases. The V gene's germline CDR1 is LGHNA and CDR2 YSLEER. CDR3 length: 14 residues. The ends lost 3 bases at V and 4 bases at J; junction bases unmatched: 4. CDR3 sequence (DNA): TGCGCCAGCAGCCAGGTTGGACAGGGCACTGAAGCTTTCTTT. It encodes CASSQVGQGTEAFF.

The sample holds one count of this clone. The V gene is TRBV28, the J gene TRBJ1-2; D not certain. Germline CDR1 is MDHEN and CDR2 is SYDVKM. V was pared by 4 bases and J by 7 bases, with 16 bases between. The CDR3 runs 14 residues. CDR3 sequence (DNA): TGTGCCAGCAGTTCTAGACGGAGTTCTATTGGCTACACCTTC. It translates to CASSSRRSSIGYTF.

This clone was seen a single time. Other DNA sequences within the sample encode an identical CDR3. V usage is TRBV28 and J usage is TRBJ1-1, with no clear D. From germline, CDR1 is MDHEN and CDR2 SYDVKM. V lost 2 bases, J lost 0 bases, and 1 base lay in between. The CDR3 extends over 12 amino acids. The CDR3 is CASSLMNTEAFF. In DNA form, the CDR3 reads TGTGCCAGCAGTTTAATGAACACTGAAGCTTTCTTT.

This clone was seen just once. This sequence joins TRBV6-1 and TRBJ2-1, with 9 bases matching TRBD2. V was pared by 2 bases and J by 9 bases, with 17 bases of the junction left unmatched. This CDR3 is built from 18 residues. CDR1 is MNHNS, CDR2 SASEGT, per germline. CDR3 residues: CASSEILGTVAGDGEQFF. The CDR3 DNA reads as TGTGCCAGCAGTGAAATATTAGGTACGGTAGCGGGGGATGGTGAGCAGTTCTTC.

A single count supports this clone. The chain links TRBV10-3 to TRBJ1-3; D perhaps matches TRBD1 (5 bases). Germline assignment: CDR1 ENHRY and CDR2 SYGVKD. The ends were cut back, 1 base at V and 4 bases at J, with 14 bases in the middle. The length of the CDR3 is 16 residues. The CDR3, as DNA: TGTGCCATCAGTGAGTTCGACAGAAGGATAGGAAACACCATATATTTT. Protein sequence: CAISEFDRRIGNTIYF.

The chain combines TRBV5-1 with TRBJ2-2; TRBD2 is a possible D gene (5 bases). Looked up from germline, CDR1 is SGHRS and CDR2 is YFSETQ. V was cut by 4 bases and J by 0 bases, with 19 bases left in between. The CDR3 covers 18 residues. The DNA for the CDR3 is TGCGCCAGCAGCACCCTAGGACCGATCGGGACGAACACCGGGGAGCTGTTTTTT. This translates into CASSTLGPIGTNTGELFF.

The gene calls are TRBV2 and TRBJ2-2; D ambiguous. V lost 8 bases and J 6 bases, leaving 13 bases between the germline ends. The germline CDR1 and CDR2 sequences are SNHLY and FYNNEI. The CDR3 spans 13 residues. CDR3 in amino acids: CASRADVAGELFF. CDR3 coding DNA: TGTGCCAGCCGGGCGGACGTGGCCGGGGAGCTGTTTTTT.